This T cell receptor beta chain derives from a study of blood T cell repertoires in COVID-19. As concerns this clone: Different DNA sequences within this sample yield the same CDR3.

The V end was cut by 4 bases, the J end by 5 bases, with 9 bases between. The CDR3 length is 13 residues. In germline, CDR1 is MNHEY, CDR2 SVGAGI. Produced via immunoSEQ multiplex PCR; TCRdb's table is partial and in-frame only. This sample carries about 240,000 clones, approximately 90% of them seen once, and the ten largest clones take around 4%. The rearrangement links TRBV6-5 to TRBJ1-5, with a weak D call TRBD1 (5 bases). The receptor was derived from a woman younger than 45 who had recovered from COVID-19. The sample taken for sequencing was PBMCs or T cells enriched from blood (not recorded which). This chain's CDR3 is CASSLDRDQPQHF. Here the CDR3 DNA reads TGTGCCAGCAGTTTAGACAGAGATCAGCCCCAGCATTTT.